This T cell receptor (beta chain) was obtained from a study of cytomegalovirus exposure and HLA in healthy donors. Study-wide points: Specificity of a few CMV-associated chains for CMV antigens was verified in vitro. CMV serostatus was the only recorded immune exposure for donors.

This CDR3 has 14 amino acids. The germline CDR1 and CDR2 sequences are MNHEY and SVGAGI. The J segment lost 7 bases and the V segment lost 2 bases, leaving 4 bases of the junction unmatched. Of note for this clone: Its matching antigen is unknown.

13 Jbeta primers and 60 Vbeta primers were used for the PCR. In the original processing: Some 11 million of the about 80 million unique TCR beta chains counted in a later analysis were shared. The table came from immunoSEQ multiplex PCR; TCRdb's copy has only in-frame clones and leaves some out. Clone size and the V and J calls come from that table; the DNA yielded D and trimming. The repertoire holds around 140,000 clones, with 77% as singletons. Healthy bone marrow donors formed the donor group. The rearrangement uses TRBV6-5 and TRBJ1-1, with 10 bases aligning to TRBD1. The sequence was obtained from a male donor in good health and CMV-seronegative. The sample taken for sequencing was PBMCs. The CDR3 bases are TGTGCCAGCAGTTACCGGACAGGGGGATATGAAGCTTTCTTT. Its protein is CASSYRTGGYEAFF.